This is a list of T cell receptor beta chains from one sample in a study of T cells in Graves' hyperthyroidism and ophthalmopathy. A single record per CDR3 protein comes from TCRdb applying MiXCR to the multiplex PCR reads. This sample has 200,000 to 250,000 distinct CDR3 sequences; around 16% occur once, and the top ten carry roughly 44%. The sequencing input was blood. The receptors shown here come from a man aged 35 to 55 with Graves' hyperthyroidism. The CDR3 runs from the conserved cysteine through the conserved F or W. D genes are given only for firm matches. Only part of the rows carry a size: once, few, many, or a class if the clone is expanded.

D	V	size	J	DNA	CDR3
-	TRBV6-2/TRBV6-3	many	TRBJ1-1	TGTGCCAGCAGTGAACAGGGTTCGGGGTTCTCTGAAGCTTTCTTT	CASSEQGSGFSEAFF
-	TRBV4-2	-	TRBJ2-2	TGTGCCAGCAGTATGGGTACAGGGATCACCGGGGAGCTGTTTTTT	CASSMGTGITGELFF
-	TRBV7-2	many	TRBJ1-1	TGTGCCAGCAGCTTGCAGGGGACGGACACTGAAGCTTTCTTT	CASSLQGTDTEAFF
TRBD1	TRBV28	many	TRBJ2-6	TGTGCCAGCAGTCTATCACAGGGGGCTGGGGCCAACGTCCTGACTTTC	CASSLSQGAGANVLTF
-	TRBV4-3	-	TRBJ1-3	TGCGCCAGCAGCCAAGAGGCACCCTACTCTGGAAACACCATATATTTT	CASSQEAPYSGNTIYF
-	TRBV10-2	few	TRBJ2-1	TGCGCCAGCAGGTACGGGACGTCTTCCTACAATGAGCAGTTCTTC	CASRYGTSSYNEQFF
TRBD1	TRBV28	-	TRBJ2-5	TGTGCCAGCAGTTCCCGACAGGGGCAAGAGACCCAGTACTTC	CASSSRQGQETQYF
TRBD1	TRBV6-1	few	TRBJ2-7	TGTGCCAGCAGGGCAGGGGGTCTCTACGAGCAGTACTTC	CASRAGGLYEQYF
TRBD1	TRBV20-1	-	TRBJ1-2	TGCGGCCCGGGACAGGGGGACTATGGCTACACCTTC	CGPGQGDYGYTF
-	TRBV20-1	many	TRBJ1-1	TGCAGTGCTAGAGAGTCAGGGGACGGCTTGGCTGAAGCTTTCTTT	CSARESGDGLAEAFF
TRBD1	TRBV6-2/TRBV6-3	many	TRBJ2-2	TGTGCCAGCAGCATAGGGACAGGGAGGGACACCGGGGAGCTGTTTTTT	CASSIGTGRDTGELFF
-	TRBV12-3/TRBV12-4	few	TRBJ2-2	TGTGCCAGCAGCCCTACGACCAGGTACACCGGGGAGCTGTTTTTT	CASSPTTRYTGELFF
-	TRBV18	few	TRBJ2-2	TGTGCCAGCTCACCGGTTAGGGGAACCGGGGAGCTGTTTTTT	CASSPVRGTGELFF
-	TRBV7-2	many	TRBJ1-4	TGTGCCAGCAGCTTACTCCAGGGATCTGAAAAACTGTTTTTT	CASSLLQGSEKLFF
-	TRBV6-1	many	TRBJ1-5	TGTGCCAGCAAATCCCAGCCCAATCAGCCCCAGCATTTT	CASKSQPNQPQHF
-	TRBV7-2	many	TRBJ2-5	TGTGCCAGCAGCCTGTCCGGGACCCCTGAGGGGGCCCAGTACTTC	CASSLSGTPEGAQYF
-	TRBV7-2	many	TRBJ2-3	TGTGCCAGCAGCTACAGGGGAGGGGATACGCAGTATTTT	CASSYRGGDTQYF
-	TRBV12-3/TRBV12-4	many	TRBJ2-7	TGTGCCAGCAGTTTAGCGACGTCAGGCTACGAGCAGTACTTC	CASSLATSGYEQYF
TRBD2	TRBV7-9	many	TRBJ2-5	TGTGCCAGCAGCTCGGGGACTAGCGGGCAAGAGACCCAGTACTTC	CASSSGTSGQETQYF
TRBD2	TRBV20-1	many	TRBJ2-3	TGCAGTGCCCTCCTTGGCGGGGGGTTGTATACGCAGTATTTT	CSALLGGGLYTQYF
-	TRBV20-1	few	TRBJ2-3	TGCAGTGCTAGAGTCATGGGGCGGGGGCCCTACACAGATACGCAGTATTTT	CSARVMGRGPYTDTQYF
TRBD2	TRBV3-1	few	TRBJ2-2	TGTGCCAGCAGCCAACGCGGGACTAGCGGGGGGGCGAACACCGGGGAGCTGTTTTTT	CASSQRGTSGGANTGELFF
TRBD2	TRBV24-1	many	TRBJ2-3	TGTGCCACCGCCGGGGGGGAGCGGACGAAAGATACGCAGTATTTT	CATAGGERTKDTQYF
-	TRBV5-1	-	TRBJ2-2	TGCGCCAGCCGTAGAGGTTGGGGGAACACCGGGGAGCTGTTTTTT	CASRRGWGNTGELFF
-	TRBV3-1	few	TRBJ2-3	TGTGCCAGCAGCGGGGGTTTAACAGATACGCAGTATTTT	CASSGGLTDTQYF
-	TRBV3-1	many	TRBJ2-7	TGTGCCAGCAGCCAAAACAGGGTCTCCTACGAGCAGTACTTC	CASSQNRVSYEQYF
-	TRBV14	-	TRBJ1-4	TGTGCCAGCAGCGAAACATTTGGTGGGATTGAAAAACTGTTTTTT	CASSETFGGIEKLFF
TRBD1	TRBV27	many	TRBJ2-7	TGTGCCAGCAGTTCGGACAGGCACTTCTACGAGCAGTACTTC	CASSSDRHFYEQYF
-	TRBV28	few	TRBJ2-5	TGTGCCAGCAGTTTACTTGGGGTGGGCAGTCAGCAAGAGACCCAGTACTTC	CASSLLGVGSQQETQYF
-	TRBV19	few	TRBJ1-6	TGTGCCAGTATGGAAATCGCTGGCCATAATTCACCCCTCCACTTT	CASMEIAGHNSPLHF
TRBD1	TRBV5-1	many	TRBJ2-1	TGCGCCAGCAGGCGGGACAGGGGGAATGAGCAGTTCTTC	CASRRDRGNEQFF
TRBD2	TRBV20-1	few	TRBJ2-1	TGCAATGCCTTTGGACTAGCGGTGAACTCCTACAATGAGCAGTTCTTC	CNAFGLAVNSYNEQFF
-	TRBV7-3	-	TRBJ2-1	TGTGCCAGCAGCTTACCCCCCGCGGTCTCCTACAATGAGCAGTTCTTC	CASSLPPAVSYNEQFF
-	TRBV6-5	many	TRBJ1-3	TGTGCCAGCAGTTACATGTCAGCACCAAGCTCTGGAAACACCATATATTTT	CASSYMSAPSSGNTIYF
TRBD2	TRBV6-2/TRBV6-3	-	TRBJ2-3	TGTGCCAGCAGTCCGTGGGGGACTAGCGGGGGGTCTAACACAGATACGCAGTATTTT	CASSPWGTSGGSNTDTQYF
-	TRBV20-1	many	TRBJ2-5	TGCAGTGCTATATCGCTGCGGTTGGCAGAGACCCAGTACTTC	CSAISLRLAETQYF
-	TRBV10-1	many	TRBJ1-6	TGCGCCAGCAGTGAGTCGGGGTTCGGTTCACCCCTCCACTTT	CASSESGFGSPLHF
TRBD2	TRBV6-1	many	TRBJ2-1	TGTGCCAGCAGCCCCGGGGATAGCGGGGACTCCTACAATGAGCAGTTCTTC	CASSPGDSGDSYNEQFF
-	TRBV10-3	few	TRBJ1-3	TGTGCCATCAGTGAGTCGATCGGGGGTGGAAACACCATATATTTT	CAISESIGGGNTIYF
-	TRBV10-3	few	TRBJ1-5	TGTGCCATCTCAAGGGAAGAAAATCAGCCCCAGCATTTT	CAISREENQPQHF
-	TRBV7-6	many	TRBJ2-1	TGTGCCAGCAGCGGGGGGGCAGCCTACAATGAGCAGTTCTTC	CASSGGAAYNEQFF
-	TRBV10-2	-	TRBJ2-7	TGCGCCAGCAGTGTAAGCGGCAATGCTTACGAGCAGTACTTC	CASSVSGNAYEQYF
TRBD1	TRBV27	few	TRBJ1-1	TGTGCCAGCAGTTTGAAGGGGGCGCGAACTGAAGCTTTCTTT	CASSLKGARTEAFF
TRBD1	TRBV7-3	many	TRBJ1-1	TGTGCCAGCAGCGACGACAGGGGTGAAGCTTTCTTT	CASSDDRGEAFF
TRBD2	TRBV12-3/TRBV12-4	few	TRBJ2-3	TGTGCCAGCAGTGGGACTAGCGGGTCGCAGTATTTT	CASSGTSGSQYF
-	TRBV7-9	many	TRBJ2-3	TGTGCCAGCAGCCCCCCTCTAGTCGGTAGCACAGATACGCAGTATTTT	CASSPPLVGSTDTQYF
TRBD2	TRBV20-1	few	TRBJ2-2	TGCAGTGCTAGGTCCCCAGACGGGGGGATAGCGGGGGGGGCCCTCGCGAGCACCGGGGAGCTGTTTTTT	CSARSPDGGIAGGALASTGELFF
-	TRBV28	many	TRBJ2-7	TGTGCCAGCAGTGACTACTACGAGCAGTACTTC	CASSDYYEQYF
TRBD2	TRBV7-6	few	TRBJ2-4	TGTGCCAGCAGCCCCCCTTGGCGCGTAGGCTTCCGGACTAGTCAGGCCAAAAACATTCAGTACTTC	CASSPPWRVGFRTSQAKNIQYF
-	TRBV2	many	TRBJ2-3	TGTGCCAGCAGTGCCAGGGCCACAGATACGCAGTATTTT	CASSARATDTQYF
-	TRBV12-3/TRBV12-4	few	TRBJ2-3	TGTGCCAGCAGTTTAGGGCCAGGGGAGGCAGATACGCAGTATTTT	CASSLGPGEADTQYF
TRBD1	TRBV18	-	TRBJ2-1	TGTGCCAGCTCACCGGCCTACAGGGGGTTAAATGAGCAGTTCTTC	CASSPAYRGLNEQFF
-	TRBV6-1	-	TRBJ2-1	TGTGCCAGCAGTCTCCACCCAGGGTTCACGTCGAATGAGCAGTTCTTC	CASSLHPGFTSNEQFF
-	TRBV20-1	many	TRBJ1-1	TGCAGTGCTAGAGCCTGGGGCAACTTGGGGAATGCTGAAGCTTTCTTT	CSARAWGNLGNAEAFF
TRBD2	TRBV30	many	TRBJ2-7	TGTGCCTGGAGTGAACGGGGGGACGAGCAGTACTTC	CAWSERGDEQYF